These 10 T cell receptor beta chains were all obtained from the same sample, sequenced in a study of blood T cell repertoires in COVID-19. The assay was immunoSEQ multiplex PCR, and TCRdb's table has in-frame clones only and misses some. The sample has about 5,900 clones, roughly 90% seen once. Sequencing input: peripheral blood. These receptors were obtained from a human donor in a cohort sampled during active COVID-19.

The chain couples TRBV6-6 to TRBJ2-2; 12 bases align to TRBD2. Unmatched junction bases numbered 17, after V lost 6 bases and J lost 0 bases. Germline V gene lookup returns CDR1 MNHNY and CDR2 SVGAGI (reference sequence). The CDR3 loop spans 21 amino acids. As DNA, the CDR3 is TGTGCCAGCAGCCGGATCACCCGCCCACTAGCGGGGGGAACGAACACCGGGGAGCTGTTTTTT. Protein: CASSRITRPLAGGTNTGELFF.

J is TRBJ1-1 and V is TRBV11-1; 7 bases are shared with TRBD1. The germline gives CDR1 SGHAT, CDR2 FQDESV (reference sequence). The V and J ends lost 5 bases and 0 bases, in that order; junction bases with no gene match: 6. This CDR3 has 15 amino acids. CDR3 coding DNA: TGTGCCAGCAGCCGATCCGGGACAGTGAACACTGAAGCTTTCTTT. It encodes CASSRSGTVNTEAFF.

The chain joins TRBV18 to TRBJ1-4, with D possibly TRBD1 on 6 matching bases. The germline V and J ends were trimmed by 5 bases and 5 bases, with 9 bases remaining between them. This CDR3 region has 13 residues. The V gene's germline CDR1 is KGHSH and CDR2 LQKENI. The CDR3 protein is CASSSGQNEKLFF. CDR3 sequence (DNA): TGTGCCAGCTCATCTGGACAGAATGAAAAACTGTTTTTT.

This clone turned up a few times. The V call is TRBV5-1, the J call TRBJ2-7, with TRBD1 identical over 8 bases. Germline-derived CDR1 and CDR2 are SGHRS and YFSETQ. This CDR3 has 15 amino acids. V trimming: 0 bases; J trimming: 0 bases; junction bases outside the gene matches: 2. The CDR3 region is CASSLGQGPSYEQYF. CDR3 DNA sequence: TGCGCCAGCAGCTTGGGACAGGGGCCCTCCTACGAGCAGTACTTC.

This clone appeared once. The chain joins TRBV2 to TRBJ2-5, with D possibly TRBD1 on 6 matching bases. The V end lost 7 bases, the J end lost 4 bases, and 10 bases lay between the germline ends. The CDR3 is 12 amino acids. Per germline, CDR1 SNHLY and CDR2 FYNNEI. The CDR3 here is CASITGSETQYF. In DNA, the CDR3 is TGTGCCAGCATAACAGGGTCAGAGACCCAGTACTTC.

This clone was observed a few times. The gene calls are TRBV2 and TRBJ2-7; the match to TRBD2 covers 8 bases. J gave up 6 bases and V 0 bases, and 4 bases lay outside the gene matches. Germline values: CDR1 SNHLY, CDR2 FYNNEI. This CDR3 is 14 amino acids long. This CDR3 is CASSEASGGREQYF. The CDR3 DNA reads as TGTGCCAGCAGTGAAGCCAGCGGGGGTCGCGAGCAGTACTTC.

This clone has more than one count but fewer than ten. V and J are TRBV5-5 and TRBJ2-7; tentative D call: TRBD1 (6 bases). The V end was cut by 2 bases, the J end by 5 bases, with 14 bases between. The CDR3 runs to 14 residues. In germline, CDR1 is SGHKS, CDR2 YYEKEE (reference sequence). As DNA, the CDR3 is TGTGCCAGCAGCTTAATGACAGGAGGCAACGAGCAGTACTTC. It translates to CASSLMTGGNEQYF.

V and J are TRBV10-2 and TRBJ1-6; the D gene is possibly TRBD1 (6 bases). The CDR3 totals 15 residues. The V end was cut by 6 bases, the J end by 8 bases, with 17 bases between. The germline CDR1 and CDR2 sequences are WSHSY and SAAADI. The chain's CDR3 is CASSMLRTADSPLHF. The CDR3 nucleotides read TGCGCCAGCAGCATGCTGCGGACAGCTGATTCACCCCTCCACTTT.

The chain combines TRBV14 with TRBJ1-2; D is unclear. Trimming removed 0 bases from V and 2 bases from J, with 10 bases in between. This CDR3 has 15 residues. CDR1 SGHDN and CDR2 FVKESK come from the germline V gene. The CDR3 is CASSQDFSSNYGYTF. The CDR3 DNA is TGTGCCAGCAGCCAAGATTTTAGCTCCAACTATGGCTACACCTTC.

The rearrangement uses TRBV9 and TRBJ1-1; D might be TRBD1 (5 bases). This CDR3 has 17 amino acids. Germline values: CDR1 SGDLS, CDR2 YYNGEE. Trimming cost V 3 bases and J 1 base, with 19 bases left between them. Here the CDR3 reads CASSEPGGAMGNTEAFF. As DNA, the CDR3 is TGTGCCAGCAGCGAGCCTGGTGGGGCCATGGGGAACACTGAAGCTTTCTTT.